This record looks at one T cell receptor beta chain sequence and its context. This specimen comes from a study of blood T cell repertoires in COVID-19. The overall study: Sites across the United States, Italy and Spain contributed samples from acute and convalescent COVID-19. T cells, B-cell-depleted T cells, or PBMCs provided the cDNA or gDNA that served as material.

V gave up 0 bases and J gave up 6 bases, with 9 bases separating them. The V gene's germline CDR1 is LGHDT and CDR2 YNNKEL (reference sequence). This CDR3 spans 13 amino acids. Authors' data handling: Amplification of reference gene primers was used by the study to estimate nucleated cell counts. Libraries were prepared by immunoSEQ multiplex PCR; TCRdb keeps only in-frame clonotypes and omits some of them. That table supplies the V and J calls and clone size; D and trimming were determined from the DNA. The sample has more than 200,000 clones, approximately 89% seen once. The rearrangement joins TRBV3-1 (or the pseudogene TRBV3-2) to TRBJ2-7, with D hard to call. The sequencing input was PBMCs or T cells enriched from blood (not recorded which). The sequence came from a woman aged 25 to 39 with acute COVID-19. The CDR3, as DNA: TGTGCCAGCAGCCAAGATTCGGTTCGCGAGCAGTACTTC. Translated, it gives CASSQDSVREQYF.